These 17 T cell receptor beta chains came from one sample sequenced in a study of beta chain features in type 1 diabetes. Isolated RNA was reverse transcribed in full, so expressed TCRB transcripts were sequenced. Assay: immunoSEQ multiplex PCR; the TCRdb copy retains only in-frame clones and omits some. The sample includes roughly 150,000 clones, approximately 10% seen only once; the top ten take about 0.7%. Overall study findings and caveats: All four CD4+ subsets from Type 1 diabetes patients carried moderately but significantly shorter TCRB CDR3s.

Their antigens remain unidentified. The sample comprised central memory CD4+ T cells from blood. The source of these receptors is a woman aged 25 to 39 with type 1 diabetes.

This chain links TRBV25-1 with TRBJ2-1; 9 bases fit TRBD1. CDR1 MGHDK and CDR2 SYGVNS come from the germline V gene. Germline trimming cut 7 bases from V and 9 bases from J; bases unmatched to any gene: 4. The CDR3 has 12 residues. CDR3 in amino acids: CASTWTGVEQFF. CDR3 DNA: TGTGCCAGCACGTGGACAGGGGTTGAGCAGTTCTTC.

The chain links TRBV6-6 to TRBJ1-2; D uncertain. The CDR3 length is 14 residues. CDR1 and CDR2 (germline): MNHNY, SVGAGI (reference sequence). Trimming pared 6 bases from V and 5 bases from J, leaving 16 bases between. This chain's CDR3 is CASSQPGRTYGYTF. CDR3 coding DNA: TGTGCCAGCAGCCAACCGGGCAGGACTTATGGCTACACCTTC.

This clone came up a few times. This rearrangement joins TRBV20-1 to TRBJ2-1; 7 bases map to TRBD2. The CDR3 extends over 11 amino acids. Per the germline V gene, CDR1 is DFQATT and CDR2 is SNEGSKA (reference sequence). After removal of 6 bases from V and 10 bases from J, the junction contained 6 bases not matched to a gene. The CDR3 loop reads CSAGGTPEQFF. Written as DNA, the CDR3 is TGCAGTGCGGGGGGGACTCCGGAGCAGTTCTTC.

The sample holds a few counts of this clone. The chain joins TRBV29-1 to TRBJ2-3; the D gene is possibly TRBD2 (6 bases). The CDR3 totals 14 residues. V dropped 4 bases and J dropped 4 bases, with 15 bases sitting between them. CDR1 and CDR2 from the germline V gene are SQVTM and ANQGSEA. CDR3 nucleotide sequence: TGCAGCGTTGGAGGTGGGCAGCGGGCAGATACGCAGTATTTT. This codes for CSVGGGQRADTQYF.

This rearrangement joins TRBV19 to TRBJ1-4; possibly TRBD1 for D (6 bases). CDR3 size: 12 residues. The germline CDR1 and CDR2 sequences are LNHDA and SQIVND (reference sequence). V shed 5 bases and J shed 8 bases, with 9 bases lying between them. This chain's CDR3 is CASSEGVEKLFF. The CDR3 nucleotides are TGTGCCAGTAGTGAGGGGGTGGAAAAACTGTTTTTT.

The rearrangement joins TRBV27 to TRBJ1-1; D is unclear. The ends were cut back, 6 bases at V and 4 bases at J, with 6 bases in the middle. CDR3 length: 11 amino acids. The germline V gene encodes CDR1 MNHEY and CDR2 SMNVEV (reference sequence). The CDR3 DNA reads TGTGCCAGCAGCAGTTCCACTGAAGCTTTCTTT. Its translation is CASSSSTEAFF.

This sequence joins TRBV6-1 and TRBJ2-7, with TRBD1 identical over 8 bases. Germline V CDR1 and CDR2: MNHNS, SASEGT. CDR3 length equals 12 residues. The J segment lost 6 bases and the V segment lost 7 bases, leaving 5 bases of the junction unmatched. The CDR3: CASTRQGTEQYF. CDR3 sequence (DNA): TGTGCCAGCACCCGACAGGGGACCGAGCAGTACTTC.

The rearrangement uses TRBV5-1 and TRBJ2-7, with D perhaps TRBD2 (5 bases). The CDR3 contains 14 residues. Trimming removed 5 bases at V and 2 bases at J, with 14 bases between. Germline CDR1 and CDR2: SGHRS and YFSETQ. Here the CDR3 reads CASREKDFTYEQYF. The CDR3 DNA reads as TGCGCCAGCAGAGAAAAGGACTTCACCTACGAGCAGTACTTC.

Sample share makes this clone medium-sized. The chain links TRBV18 to TRBJ2-1; 13 nucleotides align to TRBD2. The CDR3 consists of 14 residues. The V segment lost 6 bases and the J segment 8 bases; nucleotides outside the gene matches: 4. Germline loops: CDR1 KGHSH, CDR2 LQKENI. In nucleotides, the CDR3 is TGTGCCAGCTCCGGGACTAGCGGGATGGATGAGCAGTTCTTC. As protein: CASSGTSGMDEQFF. The full variable domain, with the rest looked up from reference TRBV18 and TRBJ2-1, is NAGVMQNPRHLVRRRGQEARLRCSPMKGHSHVYWYRQLPEEGLKFMVYLQKENIIDESGMPKERFSAEFPKEGPSILRIQQVVRGDSAAYFCASSGTSGMDEQFFGPGTRLTVL.

This clone was seen a few times. The rearrangement uses TRBV5-4 and TRBJ1-2, with TRBD1 matching over 12 bases. Germline lookup yields CDR1 SGHNT and CDR2 YYREEE (reference sequence). Losses at the gene ends were 3 bases for V and 6 bases for J; bases not matched to a gene: 6. The CDR3 spans 15 residues. CDR3 sequence: CASSSPGQGAHGYTF. DNA for the CDR3: TGTGCCAGCAGCTCCCCGGGACAGGGGGCGCATGGCTACACCTTC. The whole variable domain, remainder taken from reference TRBV5-4 and TRBJ1-2, is ETGVTQSPTHLIKTRGQQVTLRCSSQSGHNTVSWYQQALGQGPQFIFQYYREEENGRGNFPPRFSGLQFPNYSSELNVNALELDDSALYLCASSSPGQGAHGYTFGSGTRLTVV.

This clone has more than one count but fewer than ten. This sequence joins TRBV27 and TRBJ2-7, with TRBD2 matching 10 bases. This CDR3 region has 17 residues. The germline V gene encodes CDR1 MNHEY and CDR2 SMNVEV (reference sequence). Trimming removed 2 bases from V and 7 bases from J; junction bases left unmatched: 14. CDR3 DNA sequence: TGTGCCAGCAGTTTACTCCGGGCTAGCGGGAGTACGAGGGAGCAGTACTTC. It yields the protein CASSLLRASGSTREQYF.

This chain connects TRBV5-1 to TRBJ2-3; 10 bases fit TRBD2. V trimming: 5 bases; J trimming: 1 base; junction bases outside the gene matches: 1. This CDR3 is built from 14 residues. The germline V gene has CDR1 SGHRS and CDR2 YFSETQ. CDR3 in amino acids: CASSTSGGTDTQYF. The CDR3 DNA follows: TGCGCCAGCAGTACTAGCGGGGGCACAGATACGCAGTATTTT.

The V call is TRBV30, the J call TRBJ2-3; TRBD2 matches 8 bases. J gave up 3 bases and V 5 bases, and 10 bases lay outside the gene matches. The CDR3 is 15 amino acids. Germline CDR1 is GTSNPN and CDR2 is SVGIG (reference sequence). CDR3 coding DNA: TGTGCCTGGGAGACTAGCGCGACGGGGACAGATACGCAGTATTTT. Its translation is CAWETSATGTDTQYF.

In its sample, this clone was seen a few times. The rearrangement joins TRBV6-5 to TRBJ1-1, with D perhaps TRBD1 (5 bases). Germline CDR1 reads MNHEY; CDR2 reads SVGAGI. V was pared by 5 bases and J by 3 bases, with 13 bases between. This CDR3 comprises 14 residues. In nucleotides, the CDR3 is TGTGCCAGCAGTCCAGATGACAGAGACACTGAAGCTTTCTTT. Its translation is CASSPDDRDTEAFF.

This clone was observed a few times. The V call is TRBV5-1, the J call TRBJ1-4; 8 bases agree with TRBD1. The J segment lost 5 bases and the V segment lost 0 bases, leaving 0 bases of the junction unmatched. There are 14 residues in the CDR3. Germline V gene lookup returns CDR1 SGHRS and CDR2 YFSETQ. The CDR3 DNA sequence: TGCGCCAGCAGCTTGGGACAGGGGAATGAAAAACTGTTTTTT. Its translation is CASSLGQGNEKLFF.

V gene TRBV6-5 combines with J gene TRBJ1-2; D might be TRBD1 (6 bases). This CDR3 is 13 amino acids long. V lost 5 bases, J lost 4 bases, and 11 bases lay in between. The V gene's germline CDR1 is MNHEY and CDR2 SVGAGI. CDR3 coding DNA: TGTGCCAGCAGTCGGACGGACAGCTATGGCTACACCTTC. Its translation: CASSRTDSYGYTF.

This clone was observed a few times. The chain joins TRBV7-2 to TRBJ2-4; 10 bases agree with TRBD1. Trimming cost V 2 bases and J 7 bases; bases outside gene matches: 5. Germline CDR1 reads SGHTA; CDR2 reads FQGNSA. This CDR3 comprises 15 residues. Here the CDR3 DNA reads TGTGCCAGCAGCTTAACCCGGACAGGGGGGAACATTCAGTACTTC. It codes for CASSLTRTGGNIQYF.